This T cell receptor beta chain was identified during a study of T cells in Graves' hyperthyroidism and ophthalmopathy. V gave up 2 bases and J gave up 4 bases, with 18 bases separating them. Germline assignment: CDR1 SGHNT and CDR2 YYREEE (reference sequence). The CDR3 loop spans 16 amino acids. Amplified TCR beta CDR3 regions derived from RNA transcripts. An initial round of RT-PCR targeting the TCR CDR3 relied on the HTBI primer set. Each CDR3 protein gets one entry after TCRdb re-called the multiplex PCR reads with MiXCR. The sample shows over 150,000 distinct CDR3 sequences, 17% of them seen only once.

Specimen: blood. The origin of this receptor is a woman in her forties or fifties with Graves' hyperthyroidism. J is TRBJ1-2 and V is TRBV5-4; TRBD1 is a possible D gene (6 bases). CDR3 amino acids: CASSLGGLGPSYGYTF. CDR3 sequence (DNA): TGTGCCAGCAGCTTAGGGGGGCTGGGGCCTAGCTATGGCTACACCTTC.